The subject of this entry is one T cell receptor (beta chain). Its antigen remains unknown. The sample originates from a study of cytomegalovirus exposure and HLA in healthy donors. Study results and limitations: It was confirmed in vitro that a few of the CMV-associated chains were specific for CMV antigens.

Primers: 60 Vbeta forward and 13 Jbeta reverse. Repertoires were generated with immunoSEQ multiplex PCR, while TCRdb's copy carries only in-frame clones and drops some. The table records 90,000 to 130,000 clones, roughly 74% of them present only once. These donors counted as nominally healthy when sampled, but unrecorded immune exposures were likely. Trimming stripped 2 bases from V and 4 bases from J, with 11 bases between. Looked up from germline, CDR1 is MGHRA and CDR2 is YSYEKL. This CDR3 has 14 amino acids. The sample taken for sequencing was PBMCs. The chain links TRBV4-1 to TRBJ1-1; possible D gene TRBD1, 6 bases. This TCR was sampled from a woman in her twenties or thirties in good health and CMV-seronegative. DNA for the CDR3: TGCGCCAGCAGCCAACTCAGGGGTGGCACTGAAGCTTTCTTT. This sequence encodes CASSQLRGGTEAFF.